This is a list of T cell receptor beta chains from one sample in a study of T-cell reconstitution after alpha-beta-depleted transplantation in children. TCRdb processed the PCR reads anew with MiXCR; each CDR3 protein has one entry. The repertoire holds fewer than 350,000 distinct CDR3 sequences, roughly 10% seen once, with 23% in the top ten. Here the sequenced sample was peripheral blood, taken 180 days after TCRalphabeta/CD19-depleted stem cell transplant. These receptors originate from a male patient aged 2 to 10 who had a stem cell transplant for chronic granulomatous disease, so the T cells may come from the graft donor. Each CDR3 is given with its conserved first and last residue. A D gene is named only where the DNA matches it firmly. Part of the rows lack a size; the others show once, few, many or a class for expanded clones.

abundance: many; v_gene: TRBV7-8; j_gene: TRBJ2-3; d_gene: -; CDR3aa: CASSSPNTDTQYF; CDR3nt: TGTGCCAGCAGCTCCCCGAACACAGATACGCAGTATTTT
abundance: many; v_gene: TRBV6-2/TRBV6-3; j_gene: TRBJ1-1; d_gene: -; CDR3aa: CASSFSLRNTEAFF; CDR3nt: TGTGCCAGCAGTTTCTCCCTCAGGAACACTGAAGCTTTCTTT
abundance: many; v_gene: TRBV7-9; j_gene: TRBJ2-1; d_gene: -; CDR3aa: CASSLVGYSNEQFF; CDR3nt: TGTGCCAGCAGCTTAGTGGGTTACAGCAATGAGCAGTTCTTC
abundance: many; v_gene: TRBV12-3/TRBV12-4; j_gene: TRBJ1-1; d_gene: -; CDR3aa: CASSFWGAGMNTEAFF; CDR3nt: TGTGCCAGCAGTTTTTGGGGGGCCGGGATGAACACTGAAGCTTTCTTT
abundance: many; v_gene: TRBV12-3/TRBV12-4; j_gene: TRBJ2-5; d_gene: -; CDR3aa: CASSLGGGLETQYF; CDR3nt: TGTGCCAGCAGTTTAGGAGGCGGGTTGGAGACCCAGTACTTC
abundance: many; v_gene: TRBV7-6; j_gene: TRBJ2-3; d_gene: -; CDR3aa: CASSLRASGDTQYF; CDR3nt: TGTGCCAGCAGCTTGAGGGCCAGTGGTGATACGCAGTATTTT
abundance: many; v_gene: TRBV28; j_gene: TRBJ1-5; d_gene: -; CDR3aa: CASRDSSYSNQPQHF; CDR3nt: TGTGCCAGCAGAGACAGCTCCTATAGCAATCAGCCCCAGCATTTT
abundance: many; v_gene: TRBV7-9; j_gene: TRBJ2-1; d_gene: -; CDR3aa: CASSLAALAYNEQFF; CDR3nt: TGTGCCAGCAGCTTAGCGGCTCTAGCCTACAATGAGCAGTTCTTC
abundance: many; v_gene: TRBV7-6; j_gene: TRBJ2-1; d_gene: TRBD2; CDR3aa: CASSLLAGEQFF; CDR3nt: TGTGCCAGCAGCCTTCTAGCGGGGGAGCAGTTCTTC
abundance: many; v_gene: TRBV7-3; j_gene: TRBJ2-3; d_gene: -; CDR3aa: CASSFAGRTTGATQYF; CDR3nt: TGTGCCAGCAGCTTCGCCGGACGTACAACCGGAGCTACGCAGTATTTT
abundance: many; v_gene: TRBV20-1; j_gene: TRBJ2-4; d_gene: -; CDR3aa: CSARSELAKNIQYF; CDR3nt: TGCAGTGCTAGATCGGAATTAGCCAAAAACATTCAGTACTTC
abundance: many; v_gene: TRBV20-1; j_gene: TRBJ1-6; d_gene: -; CDR3aa: CSASPGFNSPLHF; CDR3nt: TGCAGTGCTAGTCCAGGGTTTAATTCACCCCTCCACTTT
abundance: many; v_gene: TRBV5-1; j_gene: TRBJ2-7; d_gene: TRBD1; CDR3aa: CASSYYRGSIYEQYF; CDR3nt: TGCGCCAGCAGCTACTACAGGGGTTCTATCTACGAGCAGTACTTC
abundance: many; v_gene: TRBV20-1; j_gene: TRBJ2-2; d_gene: -; CDR3aa: CSASLVAANTGELFF; CDR3nt: TGCAGTGCTAGCTTGGTAGCAGCGAACACCGGGGAGCTGTTTTTT
abundance: -; v_gene: TRBV7-9; j_gene: TRBJ1-2; d_gene: -; CDR3aa: CASSLIIPTDYGYPF; CDR3nt: TGTGCCAGCAGCTTAATAATTCCGACAGACTATGGCTACCCCTTC
abundance: many; v_gene: TRBV7-2; j_gene: TRBJ2-2; d_gene: TRBD1; CDR3aa: CASSSGTGPYTGELFF; CDR3nt: TGTGCCAGCAGCTCCGGGACAGGACCTTACACCGGGGAGCTGTTTTTT
abundance: many; v_gene: TRBV27; j_gene: TRBJ2-5; d_gene: -; CDR3aa: CASSLIGQETQYF; CDR3nt: TGTGCCAGCAGTTTAATCGGGCAGGAGACCCAGTACTTC
abundance: -; v_gene: TRBV20-1; j_gene: TRBJ2-3; d_gene: TRBD2; CDR3aa: CSAWSSSGRGGADTQYF; CDR3nt: TGCAGTGCTTGGTCCAGTAGCGGGAGGGGTGGGGCAGATACGCAGTATTTT
abundance: many; v_gene: TRBV7-2; j_gene: TRBJ1-4; d_gene: TRBD1; CDR3aa: CASSLFAGGGDEKLFF; CDR3nt: TGTGCCAGCAGCTTATTCGCAGGGGGAGGAGATGAAAAACTGTTTTTT
abundance: many; v_gene: TRBV4-2; j_gene: TRBJ2-7; d_gene: -; CDR3aa: CASSPGTTFYEQYF; CDR3nt: TGTGCCAGCAGCCCCGGGACAACCTTCTACGAGCAGTACTTC
abundance: many; v_gene: TRBV20-1; j_gene: TRBJ2-1; d_gene: -; CDR3aa: CSARAPNEQFF; CDR3nt: TGCAGTGCTAGGGCCCCTAATGAGCAGTTCTTC
abundance: many; v_gene: TRBV27; j_gene: TRBJ2-2; d_gene: -; CDR3aa: CASSSPAWGATGELFF; CDR3nt: TGTGCCAGCAGTTCCCCAGCGTGGGGGGCGACCGGGGAGCTGTTTTTT
abundance: many; v_gene: TRBV20-1; j_gene: TRBJ2-7; d_gene: TRBD1; CDR3aa: CSAPRDREYEQYF; CDR3nt: TGCAGTGCTCCCCGCGACAGGGAGTACGAGCAGTACTTC
abundance: few; v_gene: TRBV6-1; j_gene: TRBJ2-1; d_gene: TRBD2; CDR3aa: CASSDLADFYNEQFF; CDR3nt: TGTGCCAGCAGCGATCTAGCGGATTTTTACAATGAGCAGTTCTTC
abundance: many; v_gene: TRBV24-1; j_gene: TRBJ2-5; d_gene: -; CDR3aa: CATGRTHSQETQYF; CDR3nt: TGTGCCACCGGACGTACCCACAGTCAAGAGACCCAGTACTTC
abundance: many; v_gene: TRBV6-5; j_gene: TRBJ1-2; d_gene: TRBD1; CDR3aa: CASSYLYRTGGLSNYGYTF; CDR3nt: TGTGCCAGCAGTTACCTTTATCGGACAGGGGGGCTATCTAACTATGGCTACACCTTC
abundance: many; v_gene: TRBV12-3/TRBV12-4; j_gene: TRBJ2-7; d_gene: -; CDR3aa: CASSSWTAYEQYF; CDR3nt: TGTGCCAGCAGTTCATGGACCGCGTACGAGCAGTACTTC
abundance: many; v_gene: TRBV20-1; j_gene: TRBJ2-2; d_gene: -; CDR3aa: CSARKGRAGELFF; CDR3nt: TGCAGTGCTAGAAAAGGGAGAGCCGGGGAGCTGTTTTTT